The clone carrying this TCR beta chain has more than one count but fewer than ten. The antigen is unknown. This entry is derived from a study of beta chain features in type 1 diabetes. Expressed TCRB transcripts were sequenced because the isolated RNA had all been reverse transcribed beforehand. Using immunoSEQ multiplex PCR, the repertoire was profiled, and TCRdb retains in-frame clones only, with some absent. The repertoire includes 150,000 to 190,000 clones, 10% of them detected once, and more than 0.4% sits in the top ten. Study findings and constraints: Shortening that was moderate but significant affected the TCRB CDR3s of Type 1 diabetes patients in all four CD4+ subsets.

This sequence was found in a man younger than 40 with type 1 diabetes. The source material was central memory CD4+ T cells from blood.

CDR3 sequence: CASSLVAGIGEQYF. CDR3 in DNA: TGTGCCAGTAGTCTGGTAGCGGGAATCGGTGAGCAGTACTTC. The chain combines TRBV19 with TRBJ2-7, with 8 bases matching TRBD2. CDR1 LNHDA and CDR2 SQIVND come from the germline V gene (reference sequence). The V segment lost 5 bases and the J segment 7 bases; nucleotides outside the gene matches: 10. The CDR3 has 14 residues.